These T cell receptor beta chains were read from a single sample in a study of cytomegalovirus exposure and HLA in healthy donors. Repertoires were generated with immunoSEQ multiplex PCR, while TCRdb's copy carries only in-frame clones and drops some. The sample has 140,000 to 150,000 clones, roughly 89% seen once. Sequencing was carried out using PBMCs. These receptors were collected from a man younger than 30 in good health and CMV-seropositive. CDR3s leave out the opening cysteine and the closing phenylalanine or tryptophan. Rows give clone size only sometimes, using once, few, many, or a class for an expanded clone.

ASSLTGMNTEAF | TRBJ1-1 | - | TRBV7-9
ASSPRQGDEAF | TRBJ1-1 | - | TRBV6-5
ASSRPEQGHQPQH | TRBJ1-5 | - | TRBV6-6
ASSPSGPQDPRGYT | TRBJ1-2 | once | TRBV18
ASSGVITDTQY | TRBJ2-3 | - | TRBV27
ASSLVPGVNQPQH | TRBJ1-5 | - | TRBV5-1
ASSLGGTAISGANVLT | TRBJ2-6 | - | TRBV5-1
ASSETSGRVHEQY | TRBJ2-7 | - | TRBV9
ASSLKASGSSDEQY | TRBJ2-7 | once | TRBV7-8
AWSLGREQY | TRBJ2-7 | - | TRBV30
SVEAGADYNEQF | TRBJ2-1 | - | TRBV29-1
ASRGHRSYEQY | TRBJ2-7 | - | TRBV7-9
ASSARGGANEKLF | TRBJ1-4 | - | TRBV2
ASSPRRRGLGLADTQY | TRBJ2-3 | - | TRBV7-8
ASGLVTGFEAF | TRBJ1-1 | - | TRBV12-5
ASSIVAGYNEQF | TRBJ2-1 | - | TRBV19
ASSVGGRTYEQY | TRBJ2-7 | - | TRBV27
ASSLPGNEQF | TRBJ2-1 | - | TRBV5-1
ASTKGQGEEKLF | TRBJ1-4 | - | TRBV10-1
ASTPTGGLDKF | TRBJ2-1 | once | TRBV2
ASSLRREAF | TRBJ1-1 | - | TRBV5-6
ASSAGQAPTYEQY | TRBJ2-7 | - | TRBV4-2
AWGGIRTGNEKLF | TRBJ1-4 | - | TRBV30
ARSGLRTGMKYNEQF | TRBJ2-1 | once | TRBV2
ASSPSRSGRSMNTEAF | TRBJ1-1 | - | TRBV25-1
ASHLSLAGATYEQY | TRBJ2-7 | - | TRBV28
ASSNGGEYNEQF | TRBJ2-1 | - | TRBV19